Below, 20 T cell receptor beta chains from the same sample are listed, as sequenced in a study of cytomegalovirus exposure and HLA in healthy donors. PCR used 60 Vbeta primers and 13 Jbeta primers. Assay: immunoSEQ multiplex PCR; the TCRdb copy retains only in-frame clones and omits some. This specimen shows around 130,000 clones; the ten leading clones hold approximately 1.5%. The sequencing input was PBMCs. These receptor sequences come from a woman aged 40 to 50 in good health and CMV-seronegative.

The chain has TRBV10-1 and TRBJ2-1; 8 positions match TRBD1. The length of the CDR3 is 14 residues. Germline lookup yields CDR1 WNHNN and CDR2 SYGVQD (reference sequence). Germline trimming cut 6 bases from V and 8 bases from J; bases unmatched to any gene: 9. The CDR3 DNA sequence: TGCGCCAGCAGCCGGACAGGGAACACGGATGAGCAGTTCTTC. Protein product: CASSRTGNTDEQFF.

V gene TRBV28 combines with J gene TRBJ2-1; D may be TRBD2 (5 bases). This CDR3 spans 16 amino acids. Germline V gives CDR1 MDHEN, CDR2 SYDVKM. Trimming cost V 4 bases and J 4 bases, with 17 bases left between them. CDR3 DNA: TGTGCCAGCAGTTCAATGGGAGCTTGGTTATACAATGAGCAGTTCTTC. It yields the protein CASSSMGAWLYNEQFF.

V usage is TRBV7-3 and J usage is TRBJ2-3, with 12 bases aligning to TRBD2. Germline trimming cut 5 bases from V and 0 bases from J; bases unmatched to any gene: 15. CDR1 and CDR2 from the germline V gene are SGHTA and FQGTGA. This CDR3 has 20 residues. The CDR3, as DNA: TGTGCCAGCAGCCCGAATAGTGGGCTAGCGGGGGGGGCTAGCACAGATACGCAGTATTTT. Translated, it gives CASSPNSGLAGGASTDTQYF.

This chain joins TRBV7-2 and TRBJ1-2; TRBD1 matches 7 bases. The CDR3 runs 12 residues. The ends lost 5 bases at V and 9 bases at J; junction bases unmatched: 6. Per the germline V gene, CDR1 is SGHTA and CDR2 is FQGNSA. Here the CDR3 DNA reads TGTGCCAGCAGCCTACAGGGACAGAGCTACACCTTC. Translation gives CASSLQGQSYTF.

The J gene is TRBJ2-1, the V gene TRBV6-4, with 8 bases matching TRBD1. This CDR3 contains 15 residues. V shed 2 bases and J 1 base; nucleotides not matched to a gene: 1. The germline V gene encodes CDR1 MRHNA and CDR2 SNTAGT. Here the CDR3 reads CASSDTGGSYNEQFF. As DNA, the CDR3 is TGTGCCAGCAGTGACACAGGGGGGTCCTACAATGAGCAGTTCTTC.

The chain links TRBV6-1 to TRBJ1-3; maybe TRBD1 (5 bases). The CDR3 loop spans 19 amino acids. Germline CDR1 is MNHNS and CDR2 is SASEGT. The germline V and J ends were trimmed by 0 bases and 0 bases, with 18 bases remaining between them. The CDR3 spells CASSEAIWGRTSSGNTIYF. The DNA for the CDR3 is TGTGCCAGCAGTGAAGCGATATGGGGGAGGACGAGCTCTGGAAACACCATATATTTT.

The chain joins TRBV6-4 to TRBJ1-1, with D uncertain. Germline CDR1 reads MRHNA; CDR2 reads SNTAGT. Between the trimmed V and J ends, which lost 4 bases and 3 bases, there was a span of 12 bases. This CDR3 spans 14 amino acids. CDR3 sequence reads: CASSVEPWHTEAFF. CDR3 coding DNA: TGTGCCAGCAGTGTTGAACCGTGGCACACTGAAGCTTTCTTT.

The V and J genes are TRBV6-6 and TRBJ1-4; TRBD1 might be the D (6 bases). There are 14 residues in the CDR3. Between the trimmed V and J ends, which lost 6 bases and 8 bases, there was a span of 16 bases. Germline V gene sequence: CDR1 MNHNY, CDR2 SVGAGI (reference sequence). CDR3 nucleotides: TGTGCCAGCAGACAACAGGGCATCGGCGAAAAACTGTTTTTT. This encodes CASRQQGIGEKLFF.

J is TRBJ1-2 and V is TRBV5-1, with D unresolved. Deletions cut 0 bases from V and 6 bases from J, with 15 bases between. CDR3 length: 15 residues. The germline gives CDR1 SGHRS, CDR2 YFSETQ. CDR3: CASSLDEVTRNGYTF. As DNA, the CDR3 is TGCGCCAGCAGCTTGGATGAGGTAACCAGAAATGGCTACACCTTC.

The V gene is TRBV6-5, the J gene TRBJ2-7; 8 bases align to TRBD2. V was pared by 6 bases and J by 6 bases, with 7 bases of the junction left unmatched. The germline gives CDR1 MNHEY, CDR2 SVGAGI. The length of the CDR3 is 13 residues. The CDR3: CASRDDSGSEQYV. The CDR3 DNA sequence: TGTGCCAGCAGAGACGACAGCGGGAGCGAGCAGTACGTC.

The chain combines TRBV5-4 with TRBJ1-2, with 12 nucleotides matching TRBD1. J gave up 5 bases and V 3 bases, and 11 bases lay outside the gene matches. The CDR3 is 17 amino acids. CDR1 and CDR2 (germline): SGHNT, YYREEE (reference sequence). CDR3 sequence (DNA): TGTGCCAGCAGCTCAGCGGGACAGGGGGCGCGAGCGTATGGCTACACCTTC. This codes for CASSSAGQGARAYGYTF.

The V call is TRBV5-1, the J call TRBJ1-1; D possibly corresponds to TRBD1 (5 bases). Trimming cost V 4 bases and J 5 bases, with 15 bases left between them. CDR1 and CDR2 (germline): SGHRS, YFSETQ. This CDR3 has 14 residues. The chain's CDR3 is CASSVPGRTTEAFF. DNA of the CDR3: TGCGCCAGCAGCGTCCCAGGGAGGACGACTGAAGCTTTCTTT.

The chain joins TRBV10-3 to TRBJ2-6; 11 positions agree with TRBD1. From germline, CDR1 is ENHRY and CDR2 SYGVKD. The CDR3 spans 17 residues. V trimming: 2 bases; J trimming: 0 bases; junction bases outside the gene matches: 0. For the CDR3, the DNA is TGTGCCATCAGTGAGGGGACAGGGGGCTCTGGGGCCAACGTCCTGACTTTC. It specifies CAISEGTGGSGANVLTF.

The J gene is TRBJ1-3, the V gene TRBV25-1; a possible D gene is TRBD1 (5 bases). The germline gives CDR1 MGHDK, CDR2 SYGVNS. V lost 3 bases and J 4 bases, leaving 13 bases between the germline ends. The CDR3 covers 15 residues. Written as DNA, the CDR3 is TGTGCCAGCAGTGAGGGCAGGGAACTGGGAAACACCATATATTTT. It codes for CASSEGRELGNTIYF.

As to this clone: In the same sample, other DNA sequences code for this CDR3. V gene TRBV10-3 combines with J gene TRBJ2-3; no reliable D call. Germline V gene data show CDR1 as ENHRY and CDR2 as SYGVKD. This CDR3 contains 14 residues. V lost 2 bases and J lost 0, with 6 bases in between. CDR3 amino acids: CAISEGLSTDTQYF. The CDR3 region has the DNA TGTGCCATCAGTGAGGGCCTTAGCACAGATACGCAGTATTTT.

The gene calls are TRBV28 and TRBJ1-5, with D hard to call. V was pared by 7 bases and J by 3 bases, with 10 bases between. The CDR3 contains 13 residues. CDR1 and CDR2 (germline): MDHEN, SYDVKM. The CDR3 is CASTDTYNQPQHF. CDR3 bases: TGTGCCAGCACCGATACTTACAATCAGCCCCAGCATTTT.

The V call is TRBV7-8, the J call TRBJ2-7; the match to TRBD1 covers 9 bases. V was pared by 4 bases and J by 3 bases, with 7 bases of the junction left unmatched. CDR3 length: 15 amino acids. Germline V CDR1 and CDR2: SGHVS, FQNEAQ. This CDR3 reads CASSSDRGSFYEQYF. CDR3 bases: TGTGCCAGCAGCTCGGACAGGGGCTCATTCTACGAGCAGTACTTC.

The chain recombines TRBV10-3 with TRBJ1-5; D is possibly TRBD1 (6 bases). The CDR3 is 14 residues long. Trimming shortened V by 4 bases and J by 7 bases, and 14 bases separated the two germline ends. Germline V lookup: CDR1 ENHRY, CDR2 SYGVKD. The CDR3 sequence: CAISGGGGEQPQHF. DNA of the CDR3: TGTGCCATCAGTGGGGGAGGGGGTGAACAGCCCCAGCATTTT.

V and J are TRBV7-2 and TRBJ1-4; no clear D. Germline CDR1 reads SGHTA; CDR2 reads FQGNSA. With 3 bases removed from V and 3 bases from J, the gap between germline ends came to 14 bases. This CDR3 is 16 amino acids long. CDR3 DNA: TGTGCCAGCAGCTTTGACTTCCTTGCGGCTAATGAAAAACTGTTTTTT. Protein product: CASSFDFLAANEKLFF.

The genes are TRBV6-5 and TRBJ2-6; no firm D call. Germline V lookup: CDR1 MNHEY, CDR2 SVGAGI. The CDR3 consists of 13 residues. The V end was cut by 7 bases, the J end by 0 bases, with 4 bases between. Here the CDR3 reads CASTISGANVLTF. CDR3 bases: TGTGCCAGCACCATCTCTGGGGCCAACGTCCTGACTTTC.